The clone carrying this TCR beta chain was counted a few times. The CDR3 has 12 amino acids. The ends lost 4 bases at V and 2 bases at J; junction bases unmatched: 1. Germline CDR1 and CDR2: DFQATT and SNEGSKA (reference sequence). Tregs were sorted as CD4+CD25+CD127-/low cells. Constant-region reverse primers amplified full-length variable regions, followed by semi-nested Nested Universal Primer A PCR. TCRdb used MiXCR to reprocess the 5' RACE reads, holding one entry per CDR3 protein. The profile covers tens of thousands of distinct CDR3 sequences, with around 20% appearing a single time and over 3.5% taken by the ten largest.

Sequencing input: Tregs sorted from blood. This TCR was recovered from a female donor with breast cancer. The V and J genes are TRBV20-1 and TRBJ2-7; 8 bases agree with TRBD1. The CDR3 sequence: CSAKGQAYEQYF. CDR3 nucleotides: TGCAGTGCTAAGGGACAGGCCTACGAGCAGTACTTC.